Listed below are T cell receptor beta chains from one sample, sequenced in a study of T-cell reconstitution after alpha-beta-depleted transplantation in children. TCRdb itself ran the PCR reads through MiXCR, one entry per CDR3 protein. Seen here are about 490,000 distinct CDR3 sequences, 10% observed once, and the top ten hold around 2%. Sequenced here: PBMCs, sampled before TCRalphabeta/CD19-depleted stem cell transplant. The receptors shown here come from a child under 10 years old with inherited bone marrow failure, due to receive a stem cell transplant. The CDR3 runs from the conserved cysteine through the conserved F or W. Each record gives: clone size, D gene, J gene, V gene, CDR3 protein, CDR3 DNA. D genes are given only for firm matches. Part of the rows lack a size; the others show once, few, many or a class for expanded clones.

>many|-|TRBJ2-1|TRBV9
CASSRAQGEQFF
TGTGCCAGCAGCAGGGCACAAGGTGAGCAGTTCTTC
>many|TRBD1|TRBJ1-2|TRBV20-1
CSANRQGFLYGYTF
TGCAGTGCTAACCGACAGGGCTTCCTCTATGGCTACACCTTC
>many|-|TRBJ2-7|TRBV12-3/TRBV12-4
CASSFPGPNEQYF
TGTGCCAGCAGTTTCCCAGGCCCGAACGAGCAGTACTTC
>few|-|TRBJ2-7|TRBV7-8
CASSHRDIYYEQYF
TGTGCCAGCAGCCACCGGGATATCTACTACGAGCAGTACTTC
>many|-|TRBJ2-1|TRBV20-1
CSELADYNEQFF
TGCAGTGAGTTAGCGGACTACAATGAGCAGTTCTTC
>many|TRBD1|TRBJ2-4|TRBV6-6
CASSPTGKNIQYF
TGTGCCAGCAGCCCGACAGGGAAAAACATTCAGTACTTC
>many|-|TRBJ1-1|TRBV5-6
CASSLGRGFIEAFF
TGTGCCAGCAGCTTGGGAAGAGGGTTCATTGAAGCTTTCTTT
>many|-|TRBJ2-7|TRBV25-1
CASSDFVGVSGYEQYF
TGTGCCAGCAGTGATTTCGTTGGGGTGAGCGGGTACGAGCAGTACTTC
>many|TRBD2|TRBJ2-3|TRBV3-1
CASSQSFPGGGTDTQYF
TGTGCCAGCAGCCAATCTTTCCCAGGCGGGGGAACCGATACGCAGTATTTT
>few|-|TRBJ1-1|TRBV15
CATSRDPGVGSTEAFF
TGTGCCACCAGCAGAGATCCAGGGGTGGGGAGTACTGAAGCCTTCTTT
>many|TRBD2|TRBJ2-5|TRBV28
CASSFQSTSWETQYF
TGTGCCAGCAGTTTTCAATCGACTAGCTGGGAGACCCAGTACTTC
>-|TRBD1|TRBJ2-7|TRBV20-1
CSARWDSHEQYF
TGCAGTGCTAGGTGGGACAGTCACGAGCAGTACTTC
>many|TRBD1|TRBJ1-5|TRBV28
CASSLRTGVLNQQPQHF
TGTGCCAGCAGTTTACGGACAGGCGTCCTAAATCAACAGCCCCAGCATTTT
>-|-|TRBJ2-3|TRBV29-1
CSVGGGASTDTQYF
TGCAGCGTTGGCGGCGGGGCTAGCACAGATACGCAGTATTTT
>-|TRBD2|TRBJ2-1|TRBV7-2
CASSLLGGSGEQFF
TGTGCCAGCAGCTTACTTGGCGGGAGTGGTGAGCAGTTCTTC
>-|-|TRBJ2-3|TRBV27
CASSFGGGGTQYF
TGTGCCAGCAGTTTCGGAGGGGGCGGTACGCAGTATTTT
>many|-|TRBJ2-5|TRBV15
CATSRGGARIGGETQYF
TGTGCCACCAGCAGAGGCGGAGCTCGCATTGGGGGAGAGACCCAGTACTTC
>-|TRBD2|TRBJ2-1|TRBV5-4
CASSPGTSPNEQFF
TGTGCCAGCAGCCCCGGGACTAGCCCCAATGAGCAGTTCTTC
>many|-|TRBJ2-5|TRBV7-9
CASSLDNYQETQYF
TGTGCCAGCAGCTTAGATAACTATCAAGAGACCCAGTACTTC
>few|TRBD2|TRBJ2-1|TRBV12-3/TRBV12-4
CASSALGLAYNEQFF
TGTGCCAGCAGCGCTCTTGGACTAGCCTACAATGAGCAGTTCTTC
>-|-|TRBJ2-7|TRBV7-2
CASSLRAGSLSYEQYF
TGTGCCAGCAGCTTACGGGCGGGATCCCTCTCCTACGAGCAGTACTTC
>many|-|TRBJ2-1|TRBV20-1
CSARKGGAYNEQFF
TGCAGTGCTCGAAAGGGTGGCGCCTACAATGAGCAGTTCTTC
>many|-|TRBJ1-4|TRBV5-1
CASSVGRRATNEKLFF
TGCGCCAGCAGCGTTGGACGGCGTGCAACTAATGAAAAACTGTTTTTT
>-|TRBD2|TRBJ2-7|TRBV12-3/TRBV12-4
CASSPSTSGAYEQYF
TGTGCCAGCAGTCCGTCGACTAGCGGAGCCTACGAGCAGTACTTC
>-|TRBD2|TRBJ2-1|TRBV9
CASSVRGTSGRAHNEQFF
TGTGCCAGCAGCGTGAGGGGTACTAGCGGGAGGGCACACAATGAGCAGTTCTTC
>many|-|TRBJ2-5|TRBV29-1
CSVELPGEEETQYF
TGCAGCGTTGAATTACCGGGAGAGGAGGAGACCCAGTACTTC
>-|TRBD2|TRBJ2-3|TRBV10-2
CASRRGLAASTDTQYF
TGCGCCAGCAGGAGGGGACTAGCCGCTAGCACAGATACGCAGTATTTT
>many|-|TRBJ2-3|TRBV5-4
CASASGDTQYF
TGTGCCAGCGCTTCGGGAGATACGCAGTATTTT
>-|TRBD1|TRBJ1-5|TRBV7-2
CASSSGQGAGQPQHF
TGTGCCAGCAGCTCCGGACAGGGGGCAGGACAGCCCCAGCATTTT
>many|TRBD2|TRBJ2-3|TRBV9
CASSLTSFTQYF
TGTGCCAGCAGCCTGACTAGCTTTACGCAGTATTTT
>many|-|TRBJ2-1|TRBV24-1
CATSDALVREINEQFF
TGTGCCACCAGTGATGCACTAGTACGGGAGATCAATGAGCAGTTCTTC
>-|-|TRBJ1-1|TRBV27
CASSWSAATNTEAFF
TGTGCCAGCAGTTGGAGTGCAGCGACGAACACTGAAGCTTTCTTT
>many|TRBD1|TRBJ1-4|TRBV20-1
CSARGQTNEKLFF
TGCAGTGCGCGGGGACAGACTAATGAAAAACTGTTTTTT
>few|TRBD1|TRBJ1-4|TRBV7-2
CASSPRQGYDEKLFF
TGTGCCAGCAGCCCGAGACAGGGGTATGATGAAAAACTGTTTTTT
>few|TRBD2|TRBJ2-3|TRBV5-1
CASSSDPLAGGVDTQYF
TGCGCCAGCAGCTCCGATCCACTAGCGGGAGGAGTAGATACGCAGTATTTT
>many|-|TRBJ1-2|TRBV29-1
CSVEMGYTF
TGCAGCGTTGAGATGGGCTACACCTTC